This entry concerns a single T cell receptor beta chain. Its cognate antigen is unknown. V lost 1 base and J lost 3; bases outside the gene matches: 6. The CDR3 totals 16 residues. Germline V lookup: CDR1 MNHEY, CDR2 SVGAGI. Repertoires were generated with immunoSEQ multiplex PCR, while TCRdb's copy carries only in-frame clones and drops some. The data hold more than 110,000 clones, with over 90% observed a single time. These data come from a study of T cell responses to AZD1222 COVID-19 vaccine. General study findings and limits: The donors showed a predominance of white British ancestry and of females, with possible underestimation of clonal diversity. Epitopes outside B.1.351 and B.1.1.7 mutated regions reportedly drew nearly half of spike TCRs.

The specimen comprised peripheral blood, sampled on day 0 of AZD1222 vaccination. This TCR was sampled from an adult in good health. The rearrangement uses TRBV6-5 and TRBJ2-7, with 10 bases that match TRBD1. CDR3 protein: CASSYFRTGGGYEQYF. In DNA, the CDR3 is TGTGCCAGCAGTTACTTCAGGACAGGGGGGGGCTACGAGCAGTACTTC.